This T cell receptor beta chain was profiled in a study of T cell repertoires in cytomegalovirus infection. This clonotype was seen at least ten times. The target antigen is unknown. V dropped 4 bases and J dropped 2; count of bases not matched to a gene: 5. This CDR3 comprises 15 residues. Overall study results and limits: There were carriers of CMV plus the relevant HLA, and cumulative public TCR beta family frequency identified them.

MiXCR, applied by TCRdb to the reads, yields one record per CDR3 protein. This repertoire shows hundreds of thousands of distinct CDR3 sequences, roughly 9.3% found once; its top ten account for approximately 2.4%. Sequenced sample: PBMCs. The chain couples TRBV12-3 or TRBV12-4 to TRBJ2-1; TRBD1 agrees at 7 bases. This sequence originates from a human donor in good health (CMV status not recorded). Some clones in this sample may be carry-over from other donors' samples. The CDR3 DNA sequence: TGTGCCAGCAGTTCCGGGACAGTCCCCTACAATGAGCAGTTCTTC. Translation: CASSSGTVPYNEQFF.